This passage covers 32 T cell receptor beta chains from one sample sequenced in a study of blood T cell repertoires in COVID-19. Generated by immunoSEQ multiplex PCR, the TCRdb table keeps only in-frame clones and is missing some. The sample shows 140,000 or so clones, over 80% of them seen only once. Sequences were obtained from peripheral blood. These receptors were collected from a man aged 25 to 40 with COVID-19, enrolled during active disease.

V usage is TRBV14 and J usage is TRBJ1-2; D may be TRBD1 (5 bases). V lost 0 bases, J lost 5 bases, and 13 bases lay in between. The germline V gene encodes CDR1 SGHDN and CDR2 FVKESK. CDR3 size: 15 residues. Here the CDR3 reads CASSQDREGIYGYTF. The CDR3 coding sequence is TGTGCCAGCAGCCAAGACAGGGAGGGGATATATGGCTACACCTTC.

This clone was detected once. The chain recombines TRBV5-8 with TRBJ2-5; TRBD1 matches at 8 bases. CDR3 length equals 14 residues. Germline V gives CDR1 SGHTS, CDR2 YDEGEE. Unmatched junction bases numbered 5, after V lost 2 bases and J lost 5 bases. CDR3 in DNA: TGTGCCAGCAGCTTCGGACAGGGACTGGAGACCCAGTACTTC. Protein sequence: CASSFGQGLETQYF.

This chain connects TRBV28 to TRBJ2-5; D not resolved. In germline, CDR1 is MDHEN, CDR2 SYDVKM. V shed 3 bases and J shed 2 bases, with 10 bases lying between them. This CDR3 is 14 amino acids long. CDR3 bases: TGTGCCAGCAGTTTCGGCCCGGGTCAAGAGACCCAGTACTTC. It is translated as CASSFGPGQETQYF.

The rearrangement joins TRBV9 to TRBJ2-3; TRBD2 is a possible D gene (5 bases). This CDR3 contains 15 residues. CDR1 and CDR2 (germline): SGDLS, YYNGEE. The germline V and J ends were trimmed by 3 bases and 2 bases, with 13 bases remaining between them. The CDR3 here is CASSATTLATDTQYF. The CDR3, as DNA: TGTGCCAGCAGCGCAACTACGCTAGCCACAGATACGCAGTATTTT.

The rearrangement joins TRBV27 to TRBJ2-7; 9 bases map to TRBD1. Germline V gives CDR1 MNHEY, CDR2 SMNVEV (reference sequence). This CDR3 is 14 amino acids long. V was clipped by 3 bases and J by 4 bases; unmatched bases: 4. The CDR3 DNA is TGTGCCAGCAGTTTCACAGGGGGCGCGTACGAGCAGTACTTC. Protein product: CASSFTGGAYEQYF.

This rearrangement joins TRBV6-2 or TRBV6-3 to TRBJ1-5; 7 nucleotides line up with TRBD1. The CDR3 is 15 amino acids. With 6 bases clipped from V and 3 bases from J, the junction kept 8 bases outside the gene matches. CDR1 and CDR2 from the germline V gene are MNHEY and SVGEGT. Here the CDR3 DNA reads TGTGCCAGCAGCTGGGGACAGACCAACAATCAGCCCCAGCATTTT. Translated, it gives CASSWGQTNNQPQHF.

For the CDR3, the DNA is TGCGCCAGCACCGATCCAGGGGACTACGAGCAGTACTTC. Its protein product is CASTDPGDYEQYF. The V gene is TRBV23-1, the J gene TRBJ2-7, with D possibly TRBD1 on 6 matching bases. TRBV23-1 is an ORF, with its function uncertain. The CDR3 contains 13 residues. The germline V and J ends were trimmed by 7 bases and 3 bases, with 13 bases remaining between them.

The rearrangement uses TRBV2 and TRBJ2-7, with TRBD1 matching over 8 bases. The germline CDR1 and CDR2 sequences are SNHLY and FYNNEI. This CDR3 spans 15 amino acids. The J segment lost 7 bases and the V segment lost 3 bases, leaving 11 bases of the junction unmatched. This CDR3 reads CASSEAGTGIWEQYF. DNA of the CDR3: TGTGCCAGCAGTGAGGCGGGGACAGGTATTTGGGAGCAGTACTTC.

The chain carries TRBV28 and TRBJ1-6; D unclear. V was trimmed by 8 bases and J by 12 bases, leaving 14 bases between them. This CDR3 has 12 residues. Germline values: CDR1 MDHEN, CDR2 SYDVKM. The DNA for the CDR3 is TGTGCCAGCCACCGACATAATCAACCCCTCCACTTT. Translated: CASHRHNQPLHF.

The gene calls are TRBV27 and TRBJ2-1, with D unclear. CDR1 and CDR2 from the germline V gene are MNHEY and SMNVEV (reference sequence). Trimming pared 4 bases from V and 7 bases from J, leaving 14 bases between. The CDR3 runs 14 residues. The CDR3 reads CASSSRRHGNEQFF. In DNA, the CDR3 is TGTGCCAGCAGTTCTCGCCGACATGGGAATGAGCAGTTCTTC.

The V call is TRBV27, the J call TRBJ2-1; 7 bases line up with TRBD2. J lost 2 bases, V lost 5 bases, and 9 bases had no gene match. The CDR3 is 16 amino acids. Germline V lookup: CDR1 MNHEY, CDR2 SMNVEV (reference sequence). The CDR3 coding sequence is TGTGCCAGCAGTGCTTTTTGGGCGGGAGCCTACAATGAGCAGTTCTTC. Residues: CASSAFWAGAYNEQFF.

This chain links TRBV6-5 with TRBJ2-3; 7 bases are a match to TRBD1. The CDR3 totals 15 residues. The germline gives CDR1 MNHEY, CDR2 SVGAGI. V was pared by 2 bases and J by 3 bases, with 5 bases of the junction left unmatched. The CDR3 sequence: CASSYLQGRTDTQYF. The CDR3 DNA sequence: TGTGCCAGCAGTTACCTACAGGGGAGAACAGATACGCAGTATTTT.

The chain links TRBV29-1 to TRBJ2-5, with D perhaps matching TRBD2 (6 bases). Germline CDR1 SQVTM, CDR2 ANQGSEA. The CDR3 length is 11 residues. V was pared by 6 bases and J by 4 bases, with 9 bases between. The CDR3 coding sequence is TGCAGCGTGGAGGGCCCAGAGACCCAGTACTTC. Translation: CSVEGPETQYF.

This chain uses TRBV3-1 (or the pseudogene TRBV3-2) with TRBJ1-1; possibly TRBD1 for D (6 bases). V was shortened by 3 bases and J by 4 bases, with 12 bases between the two germline ends. Per germline, CDR1 LGHDT and CDR2 YNNKEL (reference sequence). CDR3 size: 14 residues. The CDR3 loop reads CASSQTGRGTEAFF. Written as DNA, the CDR3 is TGTGCCAGCAGCCAGACAGGTAGGGGCACTGAAGCTTTCTTT.

The chain carries TRBV2 and TRBJ2-3; TRBD2 aligns across 8 bases. CDR3 length: 14 residues. Germline V gene data show CDR1 as SNHLY and CDR2 as FYNNEI. The V gene end was trimmed by 3 bases and the J gene end by 4 bases; junction bases not matched to a gene: 3. The CDR3 loop is CASSETSEPDTQYF. As DNA, the CDR3 is TGTGCCAGCAGTGAGACTAGCGAGCCAGATACGCAGTATTTT.

The chain employs TRBV9 and TRBJ1-2; D gene uncertain. The CDR3 loop spans 14 amino acids. V shed 4 bases and J shed 1 base, with 11 bases lying between them. Per germline, CDR1 SGDLS and CDR2 YYNGEE. The CDR3 DNA reads as TGTGCCAGCAGCCCGACGGGGAGTAACTATGGCTACACCTTC. Its translation: CASSPTGSNYGYTF.

V gene TRBV4-1 combines with J gene TRBJ2-7; the D gene is possibly TRBD1 (6 bases). The CDR3 is 15 residues long. Germline CDR1 MGHRA, CDR2 YSYEKL. Trimming took 0 bases from V and 4 from J, leaving 13 bases between them. CDR3 nucleotide sequence: TGCGCCAGCAGCCAAGAACAGGGTTCCTTGTACGAGCAGTACTTC. This codes for CASSQEQGSLYEQYF.

CDR3 loop: CASSAYGPFQGSGNTIYF. CDR3 DNA sequence: TGTGCCAGTAGTGCTTACGGTCCATTCCAGGGGTCTGGAAACACCATATATTTT. The chain carries TRBV19 and TRBJ1-3; possibly TRBD1 for D (6 bases). The CDR3 is made up of 18 amino acids. CDR1 and CDR2 from the germline V gene are LNHDA and SQIVND (reference sequence). The V end was cut by 5 bases, the J end by 1 base, with 21 bases between.

The chain carries TRBV6-2 or TRBV6-3 and TRBJ1-5; D ambiguous. The CDR3 consists of 13 residues. Trimming cost V 2 bases and J 7 bases, with 9 bases left between them. Germline V gives CDR1 MNHEY, CDR2 SVGEGT. The CDR3 sequence is CASSYTYAQPQHF. CDR3 nucleotides: TGTGCCAGCAGTTACACCTATGCCCAGCCCCAGCATTTT.

The chain recombines TRBV3-1 (or the pseudogene TRBV3-2) with TRBJ1-2, with D possibly matching TRBD1 (5 bases). The CDR3 spans 14 residues. Trimming took off 0 bases at V and 9 bases at J, with 14 bases between the two ends. Germline V lookup: CDR1 LGHDT, CDR2 YNNKEL (reference sequence). The CDR3 region has the DNA TGTGCCAGCAGCCAAGAGGGGCAGCGTCAAAGCTACACCTTC. Translated, it gives CASSQEGQRQSYTF.

The gene calls are TRBV19 and TRBJ1-1; the D gene is possibly TRBD1 (5 bases). This CDR3 has 15 residues. The germline V and J ends were trimmed by 5 bases and 0 bases, with 13 bases remaining between them. Germline CDR1 reads LNHDA; CDR2 reads SQIVND (reference sequence). The CDR3 sequence is CASSGGVGLNTEAFF. CDR3 bases: TGTGCCAGTAGTGGAGGGGTGGGCCTGAACACTGAAGCTTTCTTT.

This chain links TRBV27 with TRBJ2-7, with D possibly TRBD2 on 7 matching bases. From germline, CDR1 is MNHEY and CDR2 SMNVEV (reference sequence). V was cut by 4 bases and J by 2 bases, with 15 bases left in between. There are 15 residues in the CDR3. The CDR3 nucleotides are TGTGCCAGCAGTTCAGCGGGGACACATCCCTACGAGCAGTACTTC. Translated: CASSSAGTHPYEQYF.

V gene TRBV5-5 combines with J gene TRBJ1-4, with TRBD1 identical over 9 bases. J gave up 8 bases and V 4 bases, and 6 bases lay outside the gene matches. CDR1 is SGHKS, CDR2 YYEKEE, per germline (reference sequence). CDR3 size: 14 residues. This chain's CDR3 is CASSRTGGGEKLFF. In DNA, the CDR3 is TGTGCCAGCAGCCGAACAGGGGGCGGAGAAAAACTGTTTTTT.

The chain uses TRBV7-2 and TRBJ2-1; 7 bases are shared with TRBD1. Looked up from germline, CDR1 is SGHTA and CDR2 is FQGNSA. The CDR3 extends over 14 amino acids. Losses at the gene ends were 3 bases for V and 5 bases for J; bases not matched to a gene: 4. CDR3 sequence (DNA): TGTGCCAGCAGCTTTGACAGGGCAAACAATGAGCAGTTCTTC. It yields the protein CASSFDRANNEQFF.

This chain connects TRBV5-1 to TRBJ1-1; the match to TRBD1 covers 9 bases. CDR3 length: 14 amino acids. Germline V gene data show CDR1 as SGHRS and CDR2 as YFSETQ. V dropped 7 bases and J dropped 5; count of bases not matched to a gene: 9. In nucleotides, the CDR3 is TGCGCCAGCCGGATAGACAGGGGGAATACTGAAGCTTTCTTT. It specifies CASRIDRGNTEAFF.

The rearrangement joins TRBV11-2 to TRBJ2-7, with TRBD2 matching over 8 bases. V lost 6 bases and J lost 4; bases outside the gene matches: 8. The CDR3 sequence is 14 residues long. Germline assignment: CDR1 SGHAT and CDR2 FQNNGV. The CDR3 loop is CASSHGTRGYEQYF. The CDR3 bases are TGTGCCAGCAGTCACGGGACTAGGGGGTACGAGCAGTACTTC. Full variable domain (rest looked up from reference TRBV11-2 and TRBJ2-7): EAGVAQSPRYKIIEKRQSVAFWCNPISGHATLYWYQQILGQGPKLLIQFQNNGVVDDSQLPKDRFSAERLKGVDSTLKIQPAKLEDSAVYLCASSHGTRGYEQYFGPGTRLTVT.

This clone was observed a single time. The J gene is TRBJ2-2, the V gene TRBV7-2; TRBD2 matches 12 bases. The CDR3 covers 16 residues. Per the germline V gene, CDR1 is SGHTA and CDR2 is FQGNSA. Germline trimming cut 5 bases from V and 5 bases from J; bases unmatched to any gene: 6. CDR3 sequence reads: CASSHHTSGGTGELFF. In nucleotides, the CDR3 is TGTGCCAGCAGCCATCACACTAGCGGGGGGACCGGGGAGCTGTTTTTT.

J is TRBJ1-2 and V is TRBV10-2, with a weak D call TRBD1 (6 bases). With 2 bases removed from V and 4 bases from J, the gap between germline ends came to 20 bases. The CDR3 consists of 17 residues. In germline, CDR1 is WSHSY, CDR2 SAAADI. This CDR3 is CASSETGLAGASYGYTF. The CDR3 DNA follows: TGCGCCAGCAGTGAGACAGGATTGGCAGGGGCGTCCTATGGCTACACCTTC.

The chain couples TRBV3-1 (or the pseudogene TRBV3-2) to TRBJ2-3, with a tentative D call TRBD2 (6 bases). Trimming took off 3 bases at V and 8 bases at J, with 18 bases between the two ends. Germline V gene lookup returns CDR1 LGHDT and CDR2 YNNKEL (reference sequence). The CDR3 covers 15 residues. CDR3 loop: CASSQKRRTIGTQYF. CDR3 sequence (DNA): TGTGCCAGCAGCCAGAAGCGCCGGACTATTGGTACGCAGTATTTT.

The table lists this clone with many counts. The V and J genes are TRBV29-1 and TRBJ1-5; weak D call: TRBD1 (5 bases). Germline values: CDR1 SQVTM, CDR2 ANQGSEA. V was cut by 4 bases and J by 3 bases, with 7 bases left in between. The CDR3 spans 12 residues. Written as DNA, the CDR3 is TGCAGCGTTGGACAGTTCAATCAGCCCCAGCATTTT. Translating gives CSVGQFNQPQHF.

The chain couples TRBV28 to TRBJ1-4, with 8 bases that match TRBD1. The V gene end was trimmed by 2 bases and the J gene end by 13 bases; junction bases not matched to a gene: 6. Germline values: CDR1 MDHEN, CDR2 SYDVKM. The CDR3 runs to 13 residues. The CDR3 sequence: CASSLPAQGGLFF. The DNA for the CDR3 is TGTGCCAGCAGTTTACCCGCACAGGGGGGACTGTTTTTT.

About this clone: Its ends do not fully match the called genes, so a read error is possible. This chain joins TRBV3-1 (or the pseudogene TRBV3-2) and TRBJ2-7, with 12 nucleotides matching TRBD2. The V gene's germline CDR1 is LGHDT and CDR2 YNNKEL (reference sequence). CDR3 length: 16 residues. The CDR3 coding sequence is TGTGCCAGCAGCCAACCTAGCGGGAGGGGCTCCCACGAGCAGTACTTC. This encodes CASSQPSGRGSHEQYF.